Following are 27 T cell receptor beta chains from one sample sequenced in a study of graft-versus-host responses after intestinal transplantation. The table came from immunoSEQ multiplex PCR; TCRdb's copy has only in-frame clones and leaves some out. Altogether 9,000 to 10,000 clones are present, just under 95% being singletons, with the ten largest covering roughly 2%. Here the sequenced sample was PBMCs, taken 8 days after intestinal transplant. These receptor sequences come from a human patient who received an intestinal transplant, so some T cells may come from the graft donor.

The chain is built from TRBV7-9 and TRBJ2-3; TRBD2 aligns across 8 bases. From germline, CDR1 is SEHNR and CDR2 FQNEAQ (reference sequence). There are 18 residues in the CDR3. The junction had 15 bases not matched to a gene; V was cut back by 5 bases and J by 2 bases. CDR3 residues: CASSPYVGGTRPTDTQYF. In DNA form, the CDR3 reads TGTGCCAGCAGCCCATATGTGGGTGGGACTAGGCCCACAGATACGCAGTATTTT.

This chain links TRBV5-1 with TRBJ1-1; TRBD1 agrees at 10 bases. CDR1 is SGHRS, CDR2 YFSETQ, per germline. This CDR3 has 15 amino acids. The trim removed 1 base at V and 1 base at J, leaving 1 base unmatched. The CDR3 sequence is CASSLRTGGNTEAFF. As DNA, the CDR3 is TGCGCCAGCAGCTTGAGGACAGGGGGGAACACTGAAGCTTTCTTT.

The rearrangement links TRBV7-3 to TRBJ1-1; D call uncertain. V gave up 3 bases and J gave up 5 bases, with 10 bases separating them. The germline V gene encodes CDR1 SGHTA and CDR2 FQGTGA. The CDR3 covers 13 residues. The CDR3 nucleotides are TGTGCCAGCAGCTTTATCGTGGGTACTGAAGCTTTCTTT. This sequence encodes CASSFIVGTEAFF. Full variable domain (rest looked up from reference TRBV7-3 and TRBJ1-1): GAGVSQTPSNKVTEKGKYVELRCDPISGHTALYWYRQSLGQGPEFLIYFQGTGAADDSGLPNDRFFAVRPEGSVSTLKIQRTERGDSAVYLCASSFIVGTEAFFGQGTRLTVV.

This clone was counted a few times. The chain carries TRBV4-1 and TRBJ1-3, with D unresolved. Germline V CDR1 and CDR2: MGHRA, YSYEKL. There are 12 residues in the CDR3. Trimming left V 4 bases short and J 4 bases short, with 5 bases between. CDR3 nucleotides: TGCGCCAGCAGCCTTGGGGGAAACACCATATATTTT. Its translation is CASSLGGNTIYF.

For this clone: At one end the junction does not follow the germline gene, possibly because of a read error. The J gene is TRBJ2-7, the V gene TRBV18; 7 nucleotides match TRBD1. Germline V gene lookup returns CDR1 KGHSH and CDR2 LQKENI. CDR3 length: 14 amino acids. As DNA, the CDR3 is TGTACCAGCTCTCCAGGGACAGTTCCCTACGAGCAGTACTTC. Translation: CTSSPGTVPYEQYF.

The J gene is TRBJ2-7, the V gene TRBV28; D is ambiguous. The CDR3 extends over 10 amino acids. CDR1 is MDHEN and CDR2 is SYDVKM in the germline V gene. V was shortened by 5 bases and J by 3 bases, with 2 bases between the two germline ends. CDR3 sequence (DNA): TGTGCCAGCAGTCACTACGAGCAGTACTTC. Translation gives CASSHYEQYF.

This chain links TRBV6-5 with TRBJ2-7; unclear D gene. This CDR3 is 14 amino acids long. V was trimmed by 5 bases and J by 4 bases, leaving 15 bases between them. The germline gives CDR1 MNHEY, CDR2 SVGAGI. CDR3 DNA sequence: TGTGCCAGCAGTCCAGGAGTACTTCAGTACGAGCAGTACTTC. This translates into CASSPGVLQYEQYF.

In DNA, the CDR3 is TGTGCCAGCAGCTTACCTGCCGGGACAGTGATCTACGAGCAGTACTTC. Protein product: CASSLPAGTVIYEQYF. The J gene is TRBJ2-7, the V gene TRBV5-8; 7 bases align to TRBD1. The CDR3 runs 16 residues. The V gene's germline CDR1 is SGHTS and CDR2 YDEGEE. V trimming: 2 bases; J trimming: 3 bases; junction bases outside the gene matches: 11.

The chain employs TRBV5-4 and TRBJ2-3, with unresolved D. CDR1 and CDR2 (germline): SGHNT, YYREEE (reference sequence). The CDR3 is 15 residues long. V lost 0 bases and J lost 1, with 9 bases in between. The CDR3 loop reads CASSLAESGTDTQYF. In DNA form, the CDR3 reads TGTGCCAGCAGCTTGGCCGAATCAGGCACAGATACGCAGTATTTT.

This chain uses TRBV6-5 with TRBJ1-1; possibly TRBD1 for D (6 bases). V shed 0 bases and J shed 5 bases, with 10 bases lying between them. The CDR3 extends over 14 amino acids. The germline CDR1 and CDR2 sequences are MNHEY and SVGAGI. The CDR3 bases are TGTGCCAGCAGTTACTCGTGGGGGGCAACTGAAGCTTTCTTT. Amino acid sequence: CASSYSWGATEAFF.

This chain joins TRBV14 and TRBJ2-1, with TRBD1 identical over 7 bases. V lost 1 base to trimming and J lost 1 base; unmatched junction nucleotides: 10. The CDR3 has 18 residues. CDR1 is SGHDN and CDR2 is FVKESK in the germline V gene. The CDR3 spells CASSQGFVGQASYNEQFF. CDR3 sequence (DNA): TGTGCCAGCAGCCAAGGTTTCGTAGGACAGGCTTCCTACAATGAGCAGTTCTTC.

The chain has TRBV19 and TRBJ1-2; TRBD1 matches 9 bases. V was pared by 5 bases and J by 7 bases, with 8 bases of the junction left unmatched. The CDR3 consists of 14 residues. Germline-derived CDR1 and CDR2 are LNHDA and SQIVND (reference sequence). This chain's CDR3 is CASSQDRGSVGYTF. For the CDR3, the DNA is TGTGCCAGTAGTCAAGACAGGGGGTCGGTTGGCTACACCTTC.

This chain links TRBV7-9 with TRBJ2-3, with 12 positions matching TRBD2. Germline V gene data show CDR1 as SEHNR and CDR2 as FQNEAQ (reference sequence). Germline trimming cut 1 base from V and 6 bases from J; bases unmatched to any gene: 2. The CDR3 runs 15 residues. For the CDR3, the DNA is TGTGCCAGCAGCTTAGGACTAGCGGGGGCCGATACGCAGTATTTT. This codes for CASSLGLAGADTQYF.

The chain combines TRBV6-1 with TRBJ2-1, with D hard to call. The CDR3 is made up of 14 amino acids. CDR1 MNHNS and CDR2 SASEGT come from the germline V gene. Trimming stripped 5 bases from V and 8 bases from J, with 16 bases between. The CDR3 here is CASSHTPDGDEQFF. CDR3 coding DNA: TGTGCCAGCAGTCATACCCCGGATGGTGATGAGCAGTTCTTC.

The chain carries TRBV10-3 and TRBJ1-1; weak D call: TRBD1 (6 bases). The germline V gene has CDR1 ENHRY and CDR2 SYGVKD. The V end was cut by 6 bases, the J end by 1 base, with 12 bases between. This CDR3 region has 14 residues. CDR3 in amino acids: CAIRPRGQNTEAFF. CDR3 nucleotides: TGTGCCATCAGGCCACGGGGGCAGAACACTGAAGCTTTCTTT.

The V call is TRBV6-6, the J call TRBJ1-4; 12 nucleotides line up with TRBD1. V dropped 7 bases and J dropped 3; count of bases not matched to a gene: 3. Per the germline V gene, CDR1 is MNHNY and CDR2 is SVGAGI (reference sequence). This CDR3 is built from 15 residues. The CDR3 DNA follows: TGTGCCAGCACGGGACAGGGGGCACCTAATGAAAAACTGTTTTTT. Its translation is CASTGQGAPNEKLFF.

CDR3 in DNA: TGTGCCAGCAGCCCGGAGGGAGATACGCAGTATTTT. Translation: CASSPEGDTQYF. This chain joins TRBV7-3 and TRBJ2-3; D is perhaps TRBD2 (6 bases). The germline V gene has CDR1 SGHTA and CDR2 FQGTGA. V lost 5 bases, J lost 5 bases, and 8 bases lay in between. CDR3 size: 12 residues. Complete variable domain (other parts from reference TRBV7-3 and TRBJ2-3): GAGVSQTPSNKVTEKGKYVELRCDPISGHTALYWYRQSLGQGPEFLIYFQGTGAADDSGLPNDRFFAVRPEGSVSTLKIQRTERGDSAVYLCASSPEGDTQYFGPGTRLTVL.

The V call is TRBV11-1, the J call TRBJ2-1; 13 bases fit TRBD2. Per germline, CDR1 SGHAT and CDR2 FQDESV (reference sequence). The CDR3 extends over 16 amino acids. The trim removed 6 bases at V and 3 bases at J, leaving 5 bases unmatched. CDR3 loop: CASSLTSGGHYNEQFF. The CDR3 coding sequence is TGTGCCAGCAGTTTGACTAGCGGGGGGCACTACAATGAGCAGTTCTTC.

This clone was recorded once. The chain is built from TRBV7-9 and TRBJ2-5, with D possibly TRBD1 on 5 matching bases. Per the germline V gene, CDR1 is SEHNR and CDR2 is FQNEAQ (reference sequence). The CDR3 covers 16 residues. Trimming took 0 bases from V and 4 from J, leaving 15 bases between them. The CDR3 here is CASSLAIYSQGETQYF. For the CDR3, the DNA is TGTGCCAGCAGCTTAGCCATCTACTCGCAGGGAGAGACCCAGTACTTC.

The chain combines TRBV11-2 with TRBJ2-3; D is undetermined. Germline V gene data show CDR1 as SGHAT and CDR2 as FQNNGV. Trimming cost V 5 bases and J 6 bases, with 12 bases left between them. This CDR3 comprises 13 residues. The CDR3 DNA reads TGTGCCAGCAGCCTACTAACTTCGGATACGCAGTATTTT. Protein: CASSLLTSDTQYF.

The chain carries TRBV4-1 and TRBJ2-5, with D hard to call. The V end lost 4 bases, the J end lost 3 bases, and 12 bases lay between the germline ends. Germline CDR1 MGHRA, CDR2 YSYEKL. The CDR3 consists of 14 residues. The CDR3 DNA sequence: TGCGCCAGCAGCCCGCGGACCGTGGAAGAGACCCAGTACTTC. Protein: CASSPRTVEETQYF.

The rearrangement joins TRBV28 to TRBJ2-7; 7 bases map to TRBD2. After removal of 8 bases from V and 4 bases from J, the junction contained 14 bases not matched to a gene. Germline V lookup: CDR1 MDHEN, CDR2 SYDVKM. The CDR3 is 15 amino acids. CDR3 amino acids: CASRRGVPTLYEQYF. The CDR3 DNA follows: TGTGCCAGCCGCCGGGGGGTCCCCACACTTTACGAGCAGTACTTC.

The chain recombines TRBV7-9 with TRBJ2-1; D could derive from TRBD1 or TRBD2 (5 bases each). Germline-derived CDR1 and CDR2 are SEHNR and FQNEAQ (reference sequence). This CDR3 contains 14 residues. V was shortened by 4 bases and J by 4 bases, with 11 bases between the two germline ends. CDR3 nucleotide sequence: TGTGCCAGCAGCTCCGGGACCAAGTACAATGAGCAGTTCTTC. Protein: CASSSGTKYNEQFF.

The genes are TRBV6-1 and TRBJ2-7; a possible D gene is TRBD1 (6 bases). The CDR3 extends over 13 amino acids. Trimming shortened V by 7 bases and J by 2 bases, and 12 bases separated the two germline ends. From germline, CDR1 is MNHNS and CDR2 SASEGT. As DNA, the CDR3 is TGTGCCAGCAAGAACAGGGTGACCTACGAGCAGTACTTC. This sequence encodes CASKNRVTYEQYF.

The chain combines TRBV11-2 with TRBJ1-1, with D uncertain. Germline CDR1 is SGHAT and CDR2 is FQNNGV. CDR3 length: 13 residues. V was cut by 1 base and J by 4 bases, with 7 bases left in between. The CDR3 region is CASSLAKGTEAFF. CDR3 DNA sequence: TGTGCCAGCAGCTTAGCAAAGGGCACTGAAGCTTTCTTT.

The chain couples TRBV6-1 to TRBJ1-2; D remains ambiguous. Per the germline V gene, CDR1 is MNHNS and CDR2 is SASEGT. This CDR3 comprises 13 residues. The V end was cut by 2 bases, the J end by 4 bases, with 8 bases between. The CDR3 loop reads CASSEPESYGYTF. CDR3 DNA: TGTGCCAGCAGTGAACCAGAGAGCTATGGCTACACCTTC.

This chain uses TRBV28 with TRBJ2-2; D uncertain. The CDR3 totals 15 residues. With 6 bases removed from V and 0 bases from J, the gap between germline ends came to 11 bases. CDR1 MDHEN and CDR2 SYDVKM come from the germline V gene. DNA for the CDR3: TGTGCCAGCAGCCCCGGTTCCCCGAACACCGGGGAGCTGTTTTTT. As protein: CASSPGSPNTGELFF.